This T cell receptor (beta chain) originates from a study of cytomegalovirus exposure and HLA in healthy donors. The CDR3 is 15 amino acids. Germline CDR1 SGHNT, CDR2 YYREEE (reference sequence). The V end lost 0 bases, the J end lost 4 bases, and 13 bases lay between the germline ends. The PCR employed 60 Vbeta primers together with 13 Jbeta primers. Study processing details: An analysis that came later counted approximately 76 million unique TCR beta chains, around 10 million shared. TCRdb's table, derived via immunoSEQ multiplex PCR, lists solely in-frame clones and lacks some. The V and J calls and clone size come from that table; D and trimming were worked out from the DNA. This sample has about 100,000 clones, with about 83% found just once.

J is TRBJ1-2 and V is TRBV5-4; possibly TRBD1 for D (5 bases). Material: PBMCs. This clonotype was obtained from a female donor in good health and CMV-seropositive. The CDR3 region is CASSLDSQGGYGYTF. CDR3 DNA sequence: TGTGCCAGCAGCTTGGATTCCCAGGGAGGCTATGGCTACACCTTC. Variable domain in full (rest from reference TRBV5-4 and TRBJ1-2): ETGVTQSPTHLIKTRGQQVTLRCSSQSGHNTVSWYQQALGQGPQFIFQYYREEENGRGNFPPRFSGLQFPNYSSELNVNALELDDSALYLCASSLDSQGGYGYTFGSGTRLTVV.